Here is one T cell receptor beta chain with its context. CDR3 length: 16 amino acids. From germline, CDR1 is KGHSH and CDR2 LQKENI. Trimming stripped 2 bases from V and 6 bases from J, with 19 bases between. Assay: immunoSEQ multiplex PCR; the TCRdb copy retains only in-frame clones and omits some. The data contain about 62,000 clones, roughly 84% of them singletons. These data belong to a study of OX40 agonist ivuxolimab in advanced cancers. Across the whole study: It was ivuxolimab, an agonistic anti-OX40 (CD134) antibody, that patients were treated with. At doses from 0.01 to 10 mg/kg, patients were given intravenous ivuxolimab every 2 weeks.

This chain connects TRBV18 to TRBJ1-2, with a possible D match to TRBD1 (5 bases). This TCR derives from an adult with an advanced solid tumor such as melanoma, head and neck, liver or kidney cancer. The source material was CD4+ or CD8+ T cells sorted from blood, sampled in a trial of the OX40 agonist ivuxolimab. The CDR3 DNA follows: TGTGCCAGCTCACCAGGGCCCTTTTGGCAGGGTCATGGCTACACCTTC. Amino acid sequence: CASSPGPFWQGHGYTF.